The rows below give T cell receptor beta chains drawn from one sample of a study of T cells in Graves' hyperthyroidism and ophthalmopathy. One entry per CDR3 protein results from TCRdb running MiXCR on the multiplex PCR reads. Of more than 300,000 distinct CDR3 sequences in the sample, approximately 15% were seen once. Specimen: blood. The receptor source for this set is a woman aged 25 to 39 with Graves' hyperthyroidism. CDR3s include the opening cysteine and the closing phenylalanine or tryptophan. The order of the fields is V gene, J gene, D gene, CDR3 protein. The D gene is left open where the match is weak.

v_call: TRBV3-1; j_call: TRBJ1-2; d_call: -; cdr3_aa: CASSQSLSGYTF
v_call: TRBV12-3/TRBV12-4; j_call: TRBJ2-2; d_call: -; cdr3_aa: CASSLLVELFF
v_call: TRBV20-1; j_call: TRBJ2-1; d_call: -; cdr3_aa: CSARDSAAGDEQFF
v_call: TRBV7-2; j_call: TRBJ2-7; d_call: -; cdr3_aa: CASSHPGTSRTYEQYF
v_call: TRBV5-4; j_call: TRBJ2-2; d_call: -; cdr3_aa: CASSLVGDGELFF
v_call: TRBV6-6; j_call: TRBJ2-3; d_call: -; cdr3_aa: CASSYSSPDTTDTQYF
v_call: TRBV6-1; j_call: TRBJ1-4; d_call: TRBD1; cdr3_aa: CASRNGTGNERLFF
v_call: TRBV6-2/TRBV6-3; j_call: TRBJ2-7; d_call: -; cdr3_aa: CASSYPLGYEQYF
v_call: TRBV5-8; j_call: TRBJ1-1; d_call: -; cdr3_aa: CASSGGAAAREAFF
v_call: TRBV9; j_call: TRBJ2-1; d_call: -; cdr3_aa: CASSVAKGLRNEQFF
v_call: TRBV27; j_call: TRBJ2-3; d_call: TRBD2; cdr3_aa: CASSPLPMGLAGAGDTQYF
v_call: TRBV4-1; j_call: TRBJ1-1; d_call: -; cdr3_aa: CASSQDRGTRTEAFF
v_call: TRBV20-1; j_call: TRBJ2-3; d_call: -; cdr3_aa: CSALDLAHSTDTQYF
v_call: TRBV20-1; j_call: TRBJ2-1; d_call: TRBD2; cdr3_aa: CSWTSGNYNEQFF
v_call: TRBV10-1; j_call: TRBJ2-5; d_call: -; cdr3_aa: CASMPGLGGTQYF
v_call: TRBV6-1; j_call: TRBJ1-6; d_call: -; cdr3_aa: CASSYGNSKINSPLHF
v_call: TRBV28; j_call: TRBJ1-2; d_call: TRBD1; cdr3_aa: CASSLKDRAGGYTF
v_call: TRBV30; j_call: TRBJ1-1; d_call: -; cdr3_aa: CAWRKGATANTEAFF
v_call: TRBV20-1; j_call: TRBJ2-1; d_call: -; cdr3_aa: CSARSDGRSYNEQFF
v_call: TRBV6-4; j_call: TRBJ2-3; d_call: TRBD2; cdr3_aa: CASSDSGTSGTDTQYF
v_call: TRBV2; j_call: TRBJ1-6; d_call: -; cdr3_aa: CASSGSRGPGYSPLHF
v_call: TRBV2; j_call: TRBJ2-1; d_call: TRBD1; cdr3_aa: CVSSGDRGHEQFF
v_call: TRBV5-1; j_call: TRBJ1-1; d_call: -; cdr3_aa: CASSLWSPGTEAFF
v_call: TRBV6-2/TRBV6-3; j_call: TRBJ2-7; d_call: TRBD1; cdr3_aa: CASSSQGDSYEQYF
v_call: TRBV6-1; j_call: TRBJ1-5; d_call: -; cdr3_aa: CASSEEYGTNQPQHF
v_call: TRBV6-2/TRBV6-3; j_call: TRBJ2-3; d_call: -; cdr3_aa: CASRPQRSDTQYF
v_call: TRBV11-2; j_call: TRBJ2-7; d_call: -; cdr3_aa: CASSTILWTTTYEQYF
v_call: TRBV29-1; j_call: TRBJ2-1; d_call: -; cdr3_aa: CSVTNPRKSYNEQFF
v_call: TRBV29-1; j_call: TRBJ2-7; d_call: -; cdr3_aa: CSVEGGQSSYEQYF
v_call: TRBV20-1; j_call: TRBJ2-1; d_call: -; cdr3_aa: CSAAVESYNEQFF
v_call: TRBV29-1; j_call: TRBJ2-5; d_call: TRBD1; cdr3_aa: CSVPGQGAEETQYF
v_call: TRBV7-9; j_call: TRBJ2-3; d_call: -; cdr3_aa: CASSSEGTLSDTQYF
v_call: TRBV5-4; j_call: TRBJ2-1; d_call: TRBD2; cdr3_aa: CASTRPGTSGNEQFF
v_call: TRBV7-9; j_call: TRBJ1-2; d_call: TRBD1; cdr3_aa: CASSLPDRGYGYTF
v_call: TRBV28; j_call: TRBJ2-7; d_call: TRBD1; cdr3_aa: CASSRPGTDIYEQYF
v_call: TRBV2; j_call: TRBJ2-7; d_call: TRBD2; cdr3_aa: CASTRLAGSYEQYF
v_call: TRBV28; j_call: TRBJ2-2; d_call: -; cdr3_aa: CASSLVRDPGELFF
v_call: TRBV28; j_call: TRBJ2-2; d_call: TRBD2; cdr3_aa: CASSFWGGSENTGELFF
v_call: TRBV12-3/TRBV12-4; j_call: TRBJ1-2; d_call: TRBD1; cdr3_aa: CASSLRRGPGYTF
v_call: TRBV27; j_call: TRBJ2-2; d_call: -; cdr3_aa: CATRGGAGELFF
v_call: TRBV18; j_call: TRBJ1-5; d_call: TRBD1; cdr3_aa: CASSPGGQGNQPQHF
v_call: TRBV11-2; j_call: TRBJ2-1; d_call: TRBD2; cdr3_aa: CASSHHAGGGVDEQFF
v_call: TRBV11-2; j_call: TRBJ2-2; d_call: TRBD2; cdr3_aa: CASSHYSSAGGPGELFF
v_call: TRBV5-5; j_call: TRBJ2-3; d_call: TRBD2; cdr3_aa: CASSLETSGSTDTQYF
v_call: TRBV5-1; j_call: TRBJ2-1; d_call: TRBD2; cdr3_aa: CASSLTSGRLNEQLF
v_call: TRBV6-1; j_call: TRBJ1-5; d_call: -; cdr3_aa: CASNHRRTEQGGQPQHF
v_call: TRBV20-1; j_call: TRBJ2-7; d_call: -; cdr3_aa: CSAEVVQGYEQYF
v_call: TRBV6-5; j_call: TRBJ2-7; d_call: TRBD2; cdr3_aa: CASSYQTTSEIYEQYF
v_call: TRBV10-3; j_call: TRBJ2-3; d_call: TRBD2; cdr3_aa: CAISKGGLADHTDTQYF
v_call: TRBV12-3/TRBV12-4; j_call: TRBJ2-5; d_call: TRBD2; cdr3_aa: CASSFSSLAGGETQYF
v_call: TRBV14; j_call: TRBJ2-5; d_call: -; cdr3_aa: CASSQGARGYQETQYF
v_call: TRBV30; j_call: TRBJ1-2; d_call: -; cdr3_aa: CAWSAGEGGYGYTF
v_call: TRBV20-1; j_call: TRBJ2-3; d_call: TRBD2; cdr3_aa: CSARTAGGVGPTDTQYF
v_call: TRBV6-2/TRBV6-3; j_call: TRBJ1-6; d_call: TRBD1; cdr3_aa: CASSRPGQGATSPLHF
v_call: TRBV10-3; j_call: TRBJ2-7; d_call: TRBD1; cdr3_aa: CAIRETGSSYEQYF
v_call: TRBV11-2; j_call: TRBJ2-7; d_call: -; cdr3_aa: CASSATGQTVPYEQYF
v_call: TRBV7-3; j_call: TRBJ2-1; d_call: -; cdr3_aa: CASTPKGSAAYNEQFF
v_call: TRBV28; j_call: TRBJ2-3; d_call: TRBD2; cdr3_aa: CASSYLAGGPDTQYF